The entry that follows covers one TCR beta chain sequence. Libraries were prepared by immunoSEQ multiplex PCR; TCRdb keeps only in-frame clonotypes and omits some of them. The sample lists roughly 110,000 clones, 80% to 95% occurring once. This record comes from a study of T cell responses to AZD1222 COVID-19 vaccine. Looked up from germline, CDR1 is SQVTM and CDR2 is ANQGSEA. Trimming cost V 4 bases and J 5 bases, with 9 bases left between them. The CDR3 is 11 amino acids. The sequence came from an adult who received the AZD1222 COVID-19 vaccine. This specimen was peripheral blood, taken 28 days after the second AZD1222 dose. This chain connects TRBV29-1 to TRBJ2-7; perhaps TRBD1 as D (6 bases). The CDR3 DNA follows: TGCAGCGTTGCAGGGGCCCACGAGCAGTACTTC. Protein sequence: CSVAGAHEQYF.